The rows below give T cell receptor beta chains drawn from one sample of a study of shared clonotypes between healthy human individuals. Repertoires were generated with immunoSEQ multiplex PCR, while TCRdb's copy carries only in-frame clones and drops some. The sample lists a few million clones; approximately 95% were seen once. Input material: naive CD4+ T cells from PBMCs. These receptors originate from a man in his late teens or twenties in good health. Some clones in this sample may be carry-over from other donors' samples. Each CDR3 is given with its conserved first and last residue. The order of the fields is CDR3 DNA, CDR3 protein, clone size, J gene, CDR3 length, D gene, V gene. The D gene is left open where the match is weak. Where a row states a size, it is once, few, many or the class of an expanded clone; other rows omit it.

TGTGCCAGCAGCTCCGGTCCCGGAGGAGCCTATGGCTACACCTTC	CASSSGPGGAYGYTF	-	TRBJ1-2	15	-	TRBV7-8
TGTGCCAGCAGTACACAAGCGACGGGGAAAGAGACCCAGTACTTC	CASSTQATGKETQYF	-	TRBJ2-5	15	-	TRBV27
TGTGCCAGCGGGGAAGGACTAATTCGCGAGCAGTACTTC	CASGEGLIREQYF	-	TRBJ2-7	13	-	TRBV25-1
TGCGCCAGCAGCTTGGAGATTGCGGGAGGATCGTACGAGCAGTACTTC	CASSLEIAGGSYEQYF	-	TRBJ2-7	16	TRBD2	TRBV5-1
TGTGCCAGCAGCGAGATTGCCGGGCGAGGAAGTGAGCAGTTCTTC	CASSEIAGRGSEQFF	-	TRBJ2-1	15	-	TRBV7-9
TGCGCCAGCGGCTCCCGCACCGGGGAGCTGTTTTTT	CASGSRTGELFF	-	TRBJ2-2	12	-	TRBV4-3
TGTGCCAGCAGCCCTCAAGGAGAGACCCAGTACTTC	CASSPQGETQYF	-	TRBJ2-5	12	-	TRBV7-9
TGTGCCAGCAGTTTTTTCACCCTAGCCAAAAACATTCAGTACTTC	CASSFFTLAKNIQYF	-	TRBJ2-4	15	-	TRBV28
TGTGCCAGCAGCGTAGCCAGGCCGTTTTTTATTGAAGCTTTCTTT	CASSVARPFFIEAFF	few	TRBJ1-1	15	-	TRBV9
TGTGCCAGCAGCCAAGAACTCGGTGCCTCCTACGAGCAGTACTTC	CASSQELGASYEQYF	-	TRBJ2-7	15	-	TRBV14
TGTGCCAGTAGTCCCCGGGACAGATTTAATGAAAAACTGTTTTTT	CASSPRDRFNEKLFF	-	TRBJ1-4	15	TRBD1	TRBV19
TGTGCCAGCAGTTTGGCATCCTACGAGCAGTACTTC	CASSLASYEQYF	-	TRBJ2-7	12	-	TRBV28
TGTGCCAGCGGACGGAACTACGAGCAGTACTTC	CASGRNYEQYF	-	TRBJ2-7	11	-	TRBV28
TGTGCCAGCAGCCGAGTAGGGACTAGCGGGCGAAGGTACAATGAGCAGTTCTTC	CASSRVGTSGRRYNEQFF	-	TRBJ2-1	18	TRBD2	TRBV13
TGCGCCAGCAGCACAGCGACAGGGGCGACAGATACGCAGTATTTT	CASSTATGATDTQYF	-	TRBJ2-3	15	TRBD1	TRBV5-1
TGCGCCAGCAGCCACGGACAGGGCCCTAATGAAAAACTGTTTTTT	CASSHGQGPNEKLFF	once	TRBJ1-4	15	TRBD1	TRBV5-1
TGTGCCAGCAGCGTAGATCCCAGCACAGATACGCAGTATTTT	CASSVDPSTDTQYF	-	TRBJ2-3	14	-	TRBV9
TGTGCCAGCAGTGTCCCCGGGGGGTCAGGAAACACCATATATTTT	CASSVPGGSGNTIYF	-	TRBJ1-3	15	-	TRBV28
TGTGCCAGCTCACGCGGTCTAGCTAGCACAGATACGCAGTATTTT	CASSRGLASTDTQYF	-	TRBJ2-3	15	-	TRBV18
TGTGCCAGCAGCTTAGGAGGCGGCGGGACGGCCTACGAGCAGTACTTC	CASSLGGGGTAYEQYF	-	TRBJ2-7	16	-	TRBV7-2
TGTGCCAGTAGTGGGGACAGGGAAGGGTTCTTC	CASSGDREGFF	-	TRBJ2-1	11	TRBD1	TRBV19
TGTGCCCACGCCCGCGGCGGACTCCTTTACTCTGGAAACACCATATATTTT	CAHARGGLLYSGNTIYF	-	TRBJ1-3	17	-	TRBV28
TGCGCCAGCAGCTTTGGGGGGCAAGAGACCCAGTACTTC	CASSFGGQETQYF	few	TRBJ2-5	13	-	TRBV5-1
TGTGCCAGCAGCCTTCAGGGGCCAGAGACCCAGTACTTC	CASSLQGPETQYF	-	TRBJ2-5	13	-	TRBV7-2
TGTGCCAGCGGGATGTATATACGTCAGCCCCAGCATTTT	CASGMYIRQPQHF	-	TRBJ1-5	13	-	TRBV6-6
TGTGCCAGCAGCTTCTCCCATCGGGCAGATACGCAGTATTTT	CASSFSHRADTQYF	-	TRBJ2-3	14	-	TRBV7-3
TGCAGCGTTGAAAACTCCAGCCAGGGAGGCTACACCTTC	CSVENSSQGGYTF	once	TRBJ1-2	13	-	TRBV29-1
TGTGCCAGCAGTGGGACCTTGGGAAACACCATATATTTT	CASSGTLGNTIYF	-	TRBJ1-3	13	-	TRBV6-1
TGTGCCAGCAGCTTAAGGACAGTTAGCAATCAGCCCCAGCATTTT	CASSLRTVSNQPQHF	-	TRBJ1-5	15	-	TRBV5-8
TGTGCCAGTAGTATCTGGCGGGAGGGCAATGAGCAGTTCTTC	CASSIWREGNEQFF	-	TRBJ2-1	14	TRBD2	TRBV19
TGTGCCAGCAGTACGCCCGGTCGGGGAAACACCATATATTTT	CASSTPGRGNTIYF	once	TRBJ1-3	14	-	TRBV6-5
TGTGCCACCAGCAGTACAAGACTGGACAATCAGCCCCAGCATTTT	CATSSTRLDNQPQHF	-	TRBJ1-5	15	-	TRBV15
TGTGCCACCCGCCGGACGAAAGGCGATGAGCAGTTCTTC	CATRRTKGDEQFF	-	TRBJ2-1	13	-	TRBV6-5
TGCAGCGTCCTGACTAGCAAAGGCTACGAGCAGTACTTC	CSVLTSKGYEQYF	-	TRBJ2-7	13	TRBD2	TRBV29-1
TGTGCCAGCAGCGTAAGTCCAGAGGGGGTCCAAGCTTTCTTT	CASSVSPEGVQAFF	-	TRBJ1-1	14	-	TRBV9
TGCAGCGTGGGGGACAGTACCTACGAGCAGTACTTC	CSVGDSTYEQYF	-	TRBJ2-7	12	TRBD1	TRBV29-1
TGTGCCAGCATCCCCCCTTATGCCACAGATACGCAGTATTTT	CASIPPYATDTQYF	-	TRBJ2-3	14	-	TRBV6-1
TGTGCCAGCAGCCGTAGCGGGATGGTGACCGGGGAGCTGTTTTTT	CASSRSGMVTGELFF	-	TRBJ2-2	15	TRBD2	TRBV7-9
TGTGCCTGGAGTGTACTCCCGAGCTCTGGAAACACCATATATTTT	CAWSVLPSSGNTIYF	-	TRBJ1-3	15	-	TRBV30
TGCAGCGTTGCAAAGTACACAGATACGCAGTATTTT	CSVAKYTDTQYF	-	TRBJ2-3	12	-	TRBV29-1
TGTGCCAGTCGGAACCCGGCCACTGAAGCTTTCTTT	CASRNPATEAFF	-	TRBJ1-1	12	-	TRBV6-1
TGCGCCAGCAGCTTTACGGGGGCCTCCTACGAGCAGTACTTC	CASSFTGASYEQYF	-	TRBJ2-7	14	-	TRBV5-1
TGTGCCAGCAGCGTAGATACAGGGGCCTTCTCCTACGAGCAGTACTTC	CASSVDTGAFSYEQYF	-	TRBJ2-7	16	TRBD1	TRBV9
TGTGCCAGCAGGAAGATGGCAGGGAGCACAGATACGCAGTATTTT	CASRKMAGSTDTQYF	-	TRBJ2-3	15	-	TRBV7-9
TGCGCCAGCAGCCCAGTAGCGGGAGGACCGACCGGGGAGCTGTTTTTT	CASSPVAGGPTGELFF	-	TRBJ2-2	16	TRBD2	TRBV5-1
TGTGCCAGCAGTGATTGGGCTGATCAGCCCCAGCATTTT	CASSDWADQPQHF	-	TRBJ1-5	13	-	TRBV6-1
TGTGCCAGCAGCTTAGGGTGGGGGAACACCGGGGAGCTGTTTTTT	CASSLGWGNTGELFF	-	TRBJ2-2	15	-	TRBV7-9
TGTGCCAGCAGTTCTCTGCACCGGGGCTCTGGAAACACCATATATTTT	CASSSLHRGSGNTIYF	-	TRBJ1-3	16	-	TRBV28
TGTGCCAGCAGTCCCACCTACAGGGGGGGTGCCTACGAGCAGTACTTC	CASSPTYRGGAYEQYF	-	TRBJ2-7	16	-	TRBV27
TGTGCCAGCAGTCTAGGCCGGGGAGGAGTCTCTGGAAACACCATATATTTT	CASSLGRGGVSGNTIYF	-	TRBJ1-3	17	-	TRBV28
TGCGCCAGCAGCCCCGGCGGGCTCTACAATGAGCAGTTCTTC	CASSPGGLYNEQFF	-	TRBJ2-1	14	-	TRBV4-1
TGTGCCAGCAGTTACAGTCCGGCAGGGCGTTCACCCCTCCACTTT	CASSYSPAGRSPLHF	-	TRBJ1-6	15	-	TRBV6-6
TGTGCTACGAGGGCTTCGGCTAACTATGGCTACACCTTC	CATRASANYGYTF	-	TRBJ1-2	13	-	TRBV6-5
TGCAGCGTTGAGGCTCAGGGAAAGGGCTACGAGCAGTACTTC	CSVEAQGKGYEQYF	-	TRBJ2-7	14	-	TRBV29-1
TGTGCCAGCAGACCCCCACAGAACACCGGGGAGCTGTTTTTT	CASRPPQNTGELFF	-	TRBJ2-2	14	-	TRBV6-5
TGTGCCAGCAGTTACTCAGGGGGAGCTGGCTGGTACGAGCAGTACTTC	CASSYSGGAGWYEQYF	-	TRBJ2-7	16	-	TRBV6-5
TGTGCCAGCAGCTTCCCAGGGGCAGGGGACACTGGGGCCAACGTCCTGACTTTC	CASSFPGAGDTGANVLTF	-	TRBJ2-6	18	-	TRBV7-6